This section outlines one T cell receptor beta chain sequence together with its context. V was trimmed by 7 bases and J by 8 bases, leaving 15 bases between them. In germline, CDR1 is SNHLY, CDR2 FYNNEI. The CDR3 consists of 13 residues. This sample stems from a study of blood T cell repertoires in COVID-19. Study-wide background: T cells, B-cell-depleted T cells, or PBMCs supplied cDNA or gDNA.

Everyone who took part was roughly 18 to 100 years old, and they came from about two dozen US areas. Profiled with immunoSEQ multiplex PCR; TCRdb holds only in-frame clones, not every one. The table lists over 300,000 clones, over 75% of them singletons. The V and J genes are TRBV2 and TRBJ2-1; D is possibly TRBD2 (5 bases). This TCR was sampled from a woman in her 30s with acute COVID-19. The sample taken for sequencing was PBMCs or T cells enriched from blood (not recorded which). The CDR3 DNA follows: TGTGCCAGCATTGCGGGTGGGTGGGATGAGCAGTTCTTC. This gives the protein CASIAGGWDEQFF.